This is a list of T cell receptor beta chains from one sample in a study of patients and donors after allogeneic stem cell transplantation. From the RT-PCR reads, TCRdb called clonotypes with MiXCR, one entry per CDR3 protein. The repertoire holds 400,000 to 500,000 distinct CDR3 sequences, 15% to 20% seen once, with around 6.8% in the top ten. The sequencing input was blood, either unsorted or a sorted T cell fraction (not recorded which). Receptors originate from a human donor who was either an allogeneic HSCT recipient or a stem cell or donor lymphocyte infusion donor (not recorded which). It is not recorded whose cells these are; they may come from a transplant donor. The CDR3 runs from the conserved cysteine through the conserved F or W. D genes are given only for firm matches. Not every row has a clone size; where given, it reads once, few, many or a size class.

>TRBV2|TRBJ1-1|few|TRBD1
TGTGCCACATCCACACAGGGGGAGTTAGCTTTCTTT
CATSTQGELAFF
>TRBV30|TRBJ1-2|NA|NA
TGTGCCTGGAGCCCAGGAGGGTTGGTAGGCTACACCTTC
CAWSPGGLVGYTF
>TRBV7-9|TRBJ2-5|NA|NA
TGTGCCAGCAGCAAAAGAGGACTGCAAGAGACCCAGTACTTC
CASSKRGLQETQYF
>TRBV27|TRBJ1-3|few|NA
TGTGCCAGCAGTTTATACCCCCCGGCGAGCTCTGGAAACACCATATATTTT
CASSLYPPASSGNTIYF
>TRBV9|TRBJ2-2|few|TRBD2
TGTGCCAGCAGCGTTTCCTCCGGGACTAAAGGCGGGGAGCTGTTTTTT
CASSVSSGTKGGELFF
>TRBV10-3|TRBJ2-7|NA|NA
TGTGCCGTCCATGGCAGAGGGCCTTACGAGCAGTACTTC
CAVHGRGPYEQYF
>TRBV12-3/TRBV12-4|TRBJ1-5|few|TRBD1
TGTGCCAGCAGTTTAAAAAGCCCCCGGGACAGGGGGAGCCCGGGCAATCAGCCCCAGCATTTT
CASSLKSPRDRGSPGNQPQHF
>TRBV6-1|TRBJ2-7|NA|TRBD1
TGTGCCATCCACTGTAGGGCAGGGGGCTTCGAGCAGTACTTC
CAIHCRAGGFEQYF
>TRBV27|TRBJ2-1|few|TRBD2
TGTGCCAGCAGTTTCCCGGGACTAGCGGGGAATGAGCAGTTCTTC
CASSFPGLAGNEQFF
>TRBV30|TRBJ2-7|few|NA
TGTGCCTGGGGGGACATTTACTACGAGCAGTACTTC
CAWGDIYYEQYF
>TRBV10-3|TRBJ2-7|NA|NA
TGTGCCATCAGGGACTACTCCTACGAGCAGTACTTC
CAIRDYSYEQYF
>TRBV7-3|TRBJ2-3|NA|NA
TGTGCCAGCAGCCCCCGGGGTAGCGGCGGTTCTTTAGATACGCAGTATTTT
CASSPRGSGGSLDTQYF
>TRBV2|TRBJ2-5|NA|TRBD2
TGTGCCAGCAGTGTCGGGGGGGCCCAGTACTTC
CASSVGGAQYF
>TRBV5-1|TRBJ1-1|NA|TRBD1
TGCGCCAGCAGCTACACAGGGGGCTACACTGAAGCTTTCTTT
CASSYTGGYTEAFF
>TRBV19|TRBJ1-2|NA|TRBD1
TGTGCCAGTAGTCCTCCGGGACAGGCCCAGGGCTACACCTTC
CASSPPGQAQGYTF
>TRBV24-1|TRBJ2-7|NA|NA
TGTGCCACCAGTGATACACAAACGGGAGTCTCCTACGAGCAGTACTTC
CATSDTQTGVSYEQYF
>TRBV12-3/TRBV12-4|TRBJ2-5|many|NA
TGTGCCAGCAGTTTAGCCAGAGCAGAGACCCAGTACTTC
CASSLARAETQYF
>TRBV6-1|TRBJ2-7|few|TRBD1
TGTGCCAGCAGACCCGGGACAGGGATTTACGAGCAGTACTTC
CASRPGTGIYEQYF
>TRBV12-5|TRBJ2-7|few|NA
TGTGCTAGTGGCAAACGGGACAAATCCTACGAGCAGTACTTC
CASGKRDKSYEQYF
>TRBV5-6|TRBJ1-1|few|NA
TGTGCCAGCAGTACAGGGTGGGACACTGAAGCTTTCTTT
CASSTGWDTEAFF
>TRBV12-3/TRBV12-4|TRBJ1-5|NA|NA
TGTGCCAGCAGCTTAGGAAATCAGAAACGGACAGTAAATCAGCCCCAGCATTTT
CASSLGNQKRTVNQPQHF
>TRBV7-6|TRBJ1-3|few|TRBD1
TGTGCCAGCAGCCCGGACAGGGGACCTACTGGAAACACCATATATTTT
CASSPDRGPTGNTIYF
>TRBV4-1|TRBJ1-2|few|NA
TGCGCCAGCCGACGGACAATTCAGTACTATGGCTACACCTTC
CASRRTIQYYGYTF
>TRBV2|TRBJ1-1|NA|TRBD1
TGTGCCAGCACAAGGACAGGGTATTCTGAAGCTTTCTTT
CASTRTGYSEAFF
>TRBV9|TRBJ2-2|few|TRBD2
TGTGCCAGCAGCCCAACTAGCGGGAGGGCCTTGGGCACCGGGGAGCTGTTTTTT
CASSPTSGRALGTGELFF
>TRBV7-3|TRBJ1-6|few|TRBD1
TGTGCCAGCAGCTCACAGGGGAATAATTCACCCCTCCACTTT
CASSSQGNNSPLHF
>TRBV12-3/TRBV12-4|TRBJ1-6|many|NA
TGTGCCAGCAAAATGGGTAGGGATTCACCCCTCCACTTT
CASKMGRDSPLHF
>TRBV24-1|TRBJ2-1|few|NA
TGTGCCACCAGTGATCAGCTCTCCTACAATGAGCAGTTCTTC
CATSDQLSYNEQFF
>TRBV14|TRBJ2-3|many|TRBD2
TGTGCCAGCAGCCGAAGTAGCGGGACGATAGATACGCAGTATTTT
CASSRSSGTIDTQYF
>TRBV7-6|TRBJ2-2|NA|TRBD2
TGTGCCAGCAGCTATGGACTAGCGGGACCCGGGGAGCTGTTTTTT
CASSYGLAGPGELFF
>TRBV5-6|TRBJ1-1|many|NA
TGTGCCAGCAGCGATAAAACAGGGTCGGGCACTGAAGCTTTCTTT
CASSDKTGSGTEAFF
>TRBV24-1|TRBJ2-1|many|NA
TGTGCCACCAGTGACCGGACTGGTTCCTACAATGAGCAGTTCTTC
CATSDRTGSYNEQFF
>TRBV12-3/TRBV12-4|TRBJ2-3|few|NA
TGTGCCAGCAGTCCACCGCCTAGCGTTACTGGCGAAGATACGCAGTATTTT
CASSPPPSVTGEDTQYF
>TRBV24-1|TRBJ2-7|NA|NA
TGTGCCACCAGTGATTCCGGCCCAACTCGGTACTTC
CATSDSGPTRYF
>TRBV10-3|TRBJ1-1|few|NA
TGTGCCAACCACAGGGCTGAAGCTTTCTTT
CANHRAEAFF
>TRBV3-1|TRBJ2-7|NA|TRBD1
TGTGCCAGCAGCCAAGGGGACAGGGGCTACGAGCAGTACTTC
CASSQGDRGYEQYF
>TRBV5-1|TRBJ2-2|NA|TRBD1
TGCGCCAGCAGCTTCAACAGGGGGCACACCGGGGAGCTGTTTTTT
CASSFNRGHTGELFF
>TRBV6-2/TRBV6-3|TRBJ2-7|NA|NA
TGTGCCAGCAGCACCGGACAGAGACCAATCTACGAGCAGTACTTC
CASSTGQRPIYEQYF
>TRBV12-3/TRBV12-4|TRBJ2-7|many|TRBD2
TGTGCCAGCAGTCCCCCAGCGGGGCGGGAGCAGTACTTC
CASSPPAGREQYF
>TRBV11-2|TRBJ2-2|NA|NA
TGTGCCAGCAGCTTAGGAGGTCAGGCTTACACCGGGGAGCTGTTTTTT
CASSLGGQAYTGELFF
>TRBV5-1|TRBJ1-5|many|TRBD1
TGCGCCAGCAGCTTGGGACAGGGGAGCAATCAGCCCCAGCATTTT
CASSLGQGSNQPQHF